This T cell receptor beta chain was identified in a study of T cell repertoires in cytomegalovirus infection. In the study overall: Well-studied HLA-B-restricted CMV epitopes were used in the study alongside recently identified HLA-C-restricted ones. Public TCR beta signatures indicated both CMV infection and matching HLA type.

Remarks on this clonotype: The antigen is unknown.

Each CDR3 protein is one row after TCRdb ran MiXCR on the reads. The sample has tens of thousands of distinct CDR3 sequences, roughly 25% seen once. Unmatched junction bases numbered 16, after V lost 5 bases and J lost 7 bases. The CDR3 runs 16 residues. Germline V CDR1 and CDR2: MNHEY, SMNVEV (reference sequence). Sequenced material: CD8+ T cells from cultured PBMCs, taken from culture after CMV antigen stimulation. This receptor was identified in a human donor in good health (CMV status not recorded). Some clones in this sample may be carry-over from other donors' samples. V usage is TRBV27 and J usage is TRBJ2-7, with 8 bases identical to TRBD1. The CDR3 DNA reads TGTGCCAGCAGTCGTCAATCCTCCGGGACAGGCGAAGAGCAGTACTTC. Translated: CASSRQSSGTGEEQYF.